This passage covers 11 T cell receptor beta chains from one sample sequenced in a study of blood T cell repertoires in COVID-19. Sequencing used immunoSEQ multiplex PCR; TCRdb keeps in-frame clones, though not all of them. The repertoire holds nearly 250,000 clones, with approximately 82% as singletons. Sample: peripheral blood. Source of these receptors: a woman aged 80 or older with acute or convalescent COVID-19.

This clone has only one observation. CDR3 amino acids: CSVGLAGTTDTQYF. In DNA, the CDR3 is TGCAGCGTGGGACTAGCGGGTACCACAGATACGCAGTATTTT. This rearrangement joins TRBV29-1 to TRBJ2-3; 12 positions agree with TRBD2. The CDR3 is 14 residues long. Germline V lookup: CDR1 SQVTM, CDR2 ANQGSEA. The ends lost 6 bases at V and 2 bases at J; junction bases unmatched: 3.

This chain links TRBV7-8 with TRBJ2-3; tentative D call: TRBD2 (6 bases). Deletions cut 3 bases from V and 4 bases from J, with 14 bases between. Germline CDR1 reads SGHVS; CDR2 reads FQNEAQ. This CDR3 comprises 15 residues. CDR3 in DNA: TGTGCCAGCAGCTTGAGAGGACTAACTCCAGATACGCAGTATTTT. Protein: CASSLRGLTPDTQYF.

This rearrangement joins TRBV7-2 to TRBJ2-5; possibly TRBD1 for D (8 bases). This CDR3 has 16 residues. The V gene lost 3 bases and the J gene lost 3 bases, with 17 bases spanning the gap. Looked up from germline, CDR1 is SGHTA and CDR2 is FQGNSA. The CDR3 loop is CASSFLLQGGEETQYF. The DNA for the CDR3 is TGTGCCAGCAGCTTCTTGTTACAGGGGGGGGAAGAGACCCAGTACTTC.

The chain has TRBV6-6 and TRBJ2-7, with a tentative D call TRBD1 (6 bases). CDR1 MNHNY and CDR2 SVGAGI come from the germline V gene (reference sequence). The CDR3 is made up of 15 amino acids. Trimming took off 5 bases at V and 4 bases at J, with 18 bases between the two ends. Written as DNA, the CDR3 is TGTGCCAGCAGTCCCCGGGACACGGCCGGTTACGAGCAGTACTTC. Protein sequence: CASSPRDTAGYEQYF.

The chain is built from TRBV2 and TRBJ1-4; D uncertain. Germline-derived CDR1 and CDR2 are SNHLY and FYNNEI. This CDR3 comprises 14 residues. V lost 3 bases to trimming and J lost 3 bases, with 8 bases between them. The chain's CDR3 is CASSEVSANEKLFF. The DNA for the CDR3 is TGTGCCAGCAGTGAGGTTTCAGCTAATGAAAAACTGTTTTTT.

The chain carries TRBV15 and TRBJ1-1; TRBD1 matches at 9 bases. The germline V gene has CDR1 LNHNV and CDR2 YYDKDF (reference sequence). The CDR3 consists of 19 residues. Trimming took 2 bases from V and 1 from J; bases not matched to a gene: 14. In DNA form, the CDR3 reads TGTGCCACCAGCAGACAAATCGCGTTATCGACAGGGGGGAACACTGAAGCTTTCTTT. This gives the protein CATSRQIALSTGGNTEAFF.

The chain carries TRBV15 and TRBJ2-3; 11 bases align to TRBD2. CDR3 length: 15 residues. V was clipped by 2 bases and J by 6 bases; unmatched bases: 4. Per germline, CDR1 LNHNV and CDR2 YYDKDF (reference sequence). The CDR3 DNA is TGTGCCACCAGCAGACTAGCGGGAGGCGGGGATACGCAGTATTTT. Translating gives CATSRLAGGGDTQYF. The full variable domain, its missing parts supplied by reference TRBV15 and TRBJ2-3, is DAMVIQNPRYQVTQFGKPVTLSCSQTLNHNVMYWYQQKSSQAPKLLFHYYDKDFNNEADTPDNFQSRRPNTSFCFLDIRSPGLGDTAMYLCATSRLAGGGDTQYFGPGTRLTVL.

V usage is TRBV30 and J usage is TRBJ1-1; D unclear. Deletions cut 7 bases from V and 1 base from J, with 10 bases between. Germline CDR1 reads GTSNPN; CDR2 reads SVGIG (reference sequence). This CDR3 region has 12 residues. CDR3 DNA: TGTGCCTCCGAGGGCGGGAACACTGAAGCTTTCTTT. This encodes CASEGGNTEAFF.

The chain has TRBV11-2 and TRBJ1-1; D is unresolved. V was shortened by 5 bases and J by 1 base, with 14 bases between the two germline ends. CDR3 length: 15 residues. Germline CDR1 SGHAT, CDR2 FQNNGV. CDR3 sequence (DNA): TGTGCCAGCAGCACCCTACAGAATACGAACACTGAAGCTTTCTTT. Translating it yields CASSTLQNTNTEAFF. Full variable domain (missing parts from reference TRBV11-2 and TRBJ1-1): EAGVAQSPRYKIIEKRQSVAFWCNPISGHATLYWYQQILGQGPKLLIQFQNNGVVDDSQLPKDRFSAERLKGVDSTLKIQPAKLEDSAVYLCASSTLQNTNTEAFFGQGTRLTVV.

This clone was detected only once. This chain connects TRBV4-3 to TRBJ1-1; D is undetermined. The V gene lost 2 bases and the J gene lost 4 bases, with 17 bases spanning the gap. Germline lookup yields CDR1 LGHNA and CDR2 YSLEER. This CDR3 is built from 16 residues. The CDR3 region is CASSQQIPPEGTEAFF. In DNA form, the CDR3 reads TGCGCCAGCAGCCAACAGATTCCTCCTGAGGGCACTGAAGCTTTCTTT.

The CDR3 region has the DNA TGTGCCAGCAGCCCTGCCCGACTAGCGGGTTCTGAGACCCAGTACTTC. Protein product: CASSPARLAGSETQYF. The chain has TRBV7-6 and TRBJ2-5, with 10 bases fitting TRBD2. Trimming cost V 5 bases and J 5 bases; bases outside gene matches: 11. In germline, CDR1 is SGHVS, CDR2 FNYEAQ. The CDR3 has 16 amino acids.